One and the same sample provided the 29 T cell receptor beta chains below, sequenced in a study of blood T cell repertoires in COVID-19. Clones were sequenced by immunoSEQ multiplex PCR, and TCRdb holds only the in-frame ones, with some missing. This sample yields fewer than 90,000 clones, of which around 75% are seen a single time; 6.3% belongs to the top ten. Sample: peripheral blood. The receptors stem from a man between 70 and 80 years old with COVID-19, enrolled during active disease.

This clone showed up just a few times. V gene TRBV7-2 combines with J gene TRBJ2-5, with a weak D call TRBD1 (6 bases). The CDR3 consists of 13 residues. Looked up from germline, CDR1 is SGHTA and CDR2 is FQGNSA. Trimming cost V 3 bases and J 7 bases, with 12 bases left between them. The CDR3 loop reads CASSFAGDGTQYF. The CDR3 DNA sequence: TGTGCCAGCAGCTTCGCAGGGGACGGGACCCAGTACTTC.

This clone was picked up a small number of times. The chain joins TRBV4-3 to TRBJ1-3; 7 nucleotides align to TRBD1. The V and J ends lost 0 bases and 6 bases, in that order; junction bases with no gene match: 8. Germline assignment: CDR1 LGHNA and CDR2 YSLEER. The CDR3 sequence is 16 residues long. CDR3 protein: CASSQDGTAWKNTIYF. The CDR3 region has the DNA TGCGCCAGCAGCCAAGACGGGACAGCCTGGAAAAACACCATATATTTT.

The rearrangement links TRBV18 to TRBJ2-7; TRBD1 aligns across 7 bases. V was pared by 1 base and J by 2 bases, with 8 bases of the junction left unmatched. The CDR3 has 16 amino acids. CDR1 and CDR2 (germline): KGHSH, LQKENI. The CDR3 bases are TGTGCCAGCTCACCACTGGGGACAGTTGGGGCCTACGAGCAGTACTTC. Translation: CASSPLGTVGAYEQYF.

In this sample, this clone turned up once. V is TRBV7-9 and J is TRBJ1-4, with a possible D match to TRBD1 (5 bases). CDR1 and CDR2 from the germline V gene are SEHNR and FQNEAQ (reference sequence). V was trimmed by 6 bases and J by 4 bases, leaving 12 bases between them. This CDR3 has 14 residues. The CDR3 spells CASRTGLLNEKLFF. The CDR3 nucleotides are TGTGCCAGCAGGACGGGACTGCTTAATGAAAAACTGTTTTTT.

CDR3 coding DNA: TGTGCCAGCTCACCAGGACAGGCCTACGGTGAAGCTTTCTTT. Protein: CASSPGQAYGEAFF. The chain recombines TRBV18 with TRBJ1-1; 7 bases line up with TRBD1. With V trimmed by 2 bases and J by 7 bases, 7 bases remained unmatched. Germline V gives CDR1 KGHSH, CDR2 LQKENI. The CDR3 totals 14 residues.

This clone was recorded at least ten times. The chain has TRBV5-8 and TRBJ2-7, with no clear D. The V and J ends lost 4 bases and 3 bases respectively, with 8 bases between them. This CDR3 has 12 residues. Germline V gives CDR1 SGHTS, CDR2 YDEGEE. CDR3 in amino acids: CASSNSGYEQYF. DNA for the CDR3: TGTGCCAGCAGCAACAGTGGCTACGAGCAGTACTTC.

The rearrangement uses TRBV15 and TRBJ2-7; 8 nucleotides match TRBD2. J lost 4 bases, V lost 1 base, and 3 bases had no gene match. Germline loops: CDR1 LNHNV, CDR2 YYDKDF (reference sequence). The length of the CDR3 is 14 residues. The chain's CDR3 is CATSRGGRTYEQYF. For the CDR3, the DNA is TGTGCCACCAGCAGAGGCGGGAGGACGTACGAGCAGTACTTC. Combining the CDR3 with reference TRBV15 and TRBJ2-7 gives the whole variable domain DAMVIQNPRYQVTQFGKPVTLSCSQTLNHNVMYWYQQKSSQAPKLLFHYYDKDFNNEADTPDNFQSRRPNTSFCFLDIRSPGLGDTAMYLCATSRGGRTYEQYFGPGTRLTVT.

This chain links TRBV6-4 with TRBJ1-6; 8 positions match TRBD1. V lost 6 bases and J lost 9; bases outside the gene matches: 10. Germline CDR1 reads MRHNA; CDR2 reads SNTAGT. The CDR3 has 15 amino acids. CDR3 protein: CASRPEGQAGSPLHF. In DNA, the CDR3 is TGTGCCAGCAGACCTGAGGGACAGGCCGGTTCACCCCTCCACTTT.

The chain couples TRBV7-9 to TRBJ1-2; 8 bases match TRBD1. Germline CDR1 reads SEHNR; CDR2 reads FQNEAQ (reference sequence). This CDR3 is built from 15 residues. The J segment lost 3 bases and the V segment lost 4 bases, leaving 7 bases of the junction unmatched. DNA for the CDR3: TGTGCCAGCAGCTCTTCAGGGGGCGCTCACTATGGCTACACCTTC. This translates into CASSSSGGAHYGYTF. Complete variable domain (other parts from reference TRBV7-9 and TRBJ1-2): DTGVSQNPRHKITKRGQNVTFRCDPISEHNRLYWYRQTLGQGPEFLTYFQNEAQLEKSRLLSDRFSAERPKGSFSTLEIQRTEQGDSAMYLCASSSSGGAHYGYTFGSGTRLTVV.

The rearrangement joins TRBV5-6 to TRBJ2-3; D not resolved. CDR3 length: 13 amino acids. V lost 3 bases and J 0 bases, leaving 5 bases between the germline ends. Germline values: CDR1 SGHDT, CDR2 YYEEEE. This chain's CDR3 is CASSSESTDTQYF. CDR3 in DNA: TGTGCCAGCAGCTCGGAGAGCACAGATACGCAGTATTTT.

The rearrangement uses TRBV9 and TRBJ2-3; the match to TRBD2 covers 9 bases. This CDR3 is 14 amino acids long. Germline V gives CDR1 SGDLS, CDR2 YYNGEE. Trimming cost V 3 bases and J 5 bases; bases outside gene matches: 4. For the CDR3, the DNA is TGTGCCAGCAGCGAGGGACTAGCTGGAGATACGCAGTATTTT. It encodes CASSEGLAGDTQYF.

The rearrangement links TRBV6-5 to TRBJ1-2; D call uncertain. From germline, CDR1 is MNHEY and CDR2 SVGAGI. V lost 5 bases and J 7 bases, leaving 14 bases between the germline ends. The CDR3 spans 13 residues. CDR3: CASSNPTGVGYTF. For the CDR3, the DNA is TGTGCCAGCAGTAATCCTACCGGGGTTGGCTACACCTTC.

The chain joins TRBV7-8 to TRBJ2-1; 7 positions match TRBD2. The length of the CDR3 is 15 residues. Germline CDR1 SGHVS, CDR2 FQNEAQ. J gave up 5 bases and V 3 bases, and 7 bases lay outside the gene matches. The CDR3 DNA is TGTGCCAGCAGCTTCCGGGGGGTCCTAAACAATGAGCAGTTCTTC. This translates into CASSFRGVLNNEQFF. Full variable domain (missing parts from reference TRBV7-8 and TRBJ2-1): GAGVSQSPRYKVAKRGQDVALRCDPISGHVSLFWYQQALGQGPEFLTYFQNEAQLDKSGLPSDRFFAERPEGSVSTLKIQRTQQEDSAVYLCASSFRGVLNNEQFFGPGTRLTVL.

This clone has only one observation. The chain joins TRBV7-9 to TRBJ2-7; a possible D gene is TRBD1 (5 bases). There are 11 residues in the CDR3. Trimming pared 7 bases from V and 9 bases from J, leaving 13 bases between. Germline assignment: CDR1 SEHNR and CDR2 FQNEAQ (reference sequence). This CDR3 reads CASTSERGQYF. As DNA, the CDR3 is TGTGCCAGCACCTCTGAAAGGGGGCAGTACTTC.

This clone has just one count. The chain links TRBV18 to TRBJ1-6; 8 positions agree with TRBD1. The CDR3 contains 14 residues. CDR1 is KGHSH and CDR2 is LQKENI in the germline V gene. V lost 2 bases to trimming and J lost 10 bases; unmatched junction nucleotides: 4. CDR3 residues: CASSPATGESPLHF. In DNA form, the CDR3 reads TGTGCCAGCTCACCAGCGACAGGGGAATCACCCCTCCACTTT.

The rearrangement joins TRBV3-1 (or the pseudogene TRBV3-2) to TRBJ2-1; unclear D gene. Germline CDR1 reads LGHDT; CDR2 reads YNNKEL (reference sequence). The CDR3 loop spans 12 amino acids. V was trimmed by 3 bases and J by 9 bases, leaving 9 bases between them. CDR3 sequence reads: CASSQTPSEQFF. The CDR3 region has the DNA TGTGCCAGCAGCCAGACACCGAGTGAGCAGTTCTTC.

V gene TRBV28 combines with J gene TRBJ1-5, with TRBD1 as a possible D gene (5 bases). Trimming stripped 6 bases from V and 12 bases from J, with 15 bases between. Germline V CDR1 and CDR2: MDHEN, SYDVKM. The CDR3 has 12 amino acids. In DNA, the CDR3 is TGTGCCAGCAGCCCGGTGGGGCGGCACCAGCATTTT. It is translated as CASSPVGRHQHF.

Ten or more counts support this clone. The rearrangement uses TRBV7-6 and TRBJ1-1; 9 nucleotides match TRBD1. The CDR3 totals 14 residues. Germline lookup yields CDR1 SGHVS and CDR2 FNYEAQ. V lost 4 bases and J lost 0; bases outside the gene matches: 0. The CDR3 region is CASSWDRVNTEAFF. DNA of the CDR3: TGTGCCAGCAGCTGGGACAGGGTGAACACTGAAGCTTTCTTT. Using reference TRBV7-6 and TRBJ1-1 for the parts outside the CDR3, the full variable domain is GAGVSQSPRYKVTKRGQDVALRCDPISGHVSLYWYRQALGQGPEFLTYFNYEAQQDKSGLPNDRFSAERPEGSISTLTIQRTEQRDSAMYRCASSWDRVNTEAFFGQGTRLTVV.

The V gene is TRBV29-1, the J gene TRBJ2-1; TRBD2 matches 9 bases. The junction had 7 bases not matched to a gene; V was cut back by 6 bases and J by 1 base. Germline V CDR1 and CDR2: SQVTM, ANQGSEA. The CDR3 contains 15 residues. The CDR3 region is CSVPLTSGSYNEQFF. DNA of the CDR3: TGCAGCGTACCATTGACTAGCGGATCCTACAATGAGCAGTTCTTC.

The chain has TRBV10-1 and TRBJ1-1; possibly TRBD1 for D (6 bases). The germline CDR1 and CDR2 sequences are WNHNN and SYGVQD (reference sequence). The CDR3 spans 15 residues. Trimming stripped 1 base from V and 3 bases from J, with 12 bases between. The CDR3 region has the DNA TGCGCCAGCAGTGAGTACAGGGTCCGGGACACTGAAGCTTTCTTT. Its translation is CASSEYRVRDTEAFF.

This chain uses TRBV7-2 with TRBJ1-6; 8 nucleotides align to TRBD1. Trimming took 1 base from V and 10 from J; bases not matched to a gene: 15. The CDR3 is 18 amino acids. Germline CDR1 is SGHTA and CDR2 is FQGNSA. Here the CDR3 reads CASSLGAGGDPRYSPLHF. CDR3 nucleotide sequence: TGTGCCAGCAGCTTAGGGGCAGGGGGCGACCCCCGATACTCACCCCTCCACTTT.

The count of this clone is one. The sample contains more than one DNA sequence encoding this CDR3. The chain is built from TRBV6-5 and TRBJ2-2, with D possibly being TRBD1 (5 bases). The CDR3 has 12 residues. Germline values: CDR1 MNHEY, CDR2 SVGAGI. Trimming stripped 6 bases from V and 4 bases from J, with 6 bases between. CDR3 sequence (DNA): TGTGCCAGCAGGCAGGGCACCGGGGAGCTGTTTTTT. Its translation: CASRQGTGELFF.

The rearrangement joins TRBV5-4 to TRBJ1-2, with D perhaps TRBD1 (6 bases). Trimming shortened V by 2 bases and J by 6 bases, and 11 bases separated the two germline ends. CDR1 and CDR2 (germline): SGHNT, YYREEE (reference sequence). The CDR3 runs to 13 residues. CDR3 nucleotide sequence: TGTGCCAGCAGCTTTCGGGGGGCCAATGGCTACACCTTC. This translates into CASSFRGANGYTF.

The V and J genes are TRBV28 and TRBJ2-4; 9 bases are shared with TRBD2. Germline loops: CDR1 MDHEN, CDR2 SYDVKM. This CDR3 contains 12 residues. Written as DNA, the CDR3 is TGTGCAAGCGGGGGGGCCAAAAACATTCAGTACTTC. Residues: CASGGAKNIQYF.

The chain couples TRBV6-2 or TRBV6-3 to TRBJ2-1; 7 nucleotides line up with TRBD2. The germline V gene encodes CDR1 MNHEY and CDR2 SVGEGT. V dropped 5 bases and J dropped 4; count of bases not matched to a gene: 8. The CDR3 covers 15 residues. The CDR3 DNA follows: TGTGCCAGCAGTCCAGCGGGAAAGGGATACAATGAGCAGTTCTTC. Translation gives CASSPAGKGYNEQFF.

The chain uses TRBV12-3 or TRBV12-4 and TRBJ1-2; possibly TRBD1 for D (5 bases). This CDR3 has 11 residues. Between the trimmed V and J ends, which lost 7 bases and 6 bases, there was a span of 9 bases. Here the CDR3 reads CASIGGDGYTF. The CDR3 nucleotides are TGTGCCAGCATTGGGGGGGATGGCTACACCTTC.

The gene calls are TRBV4-3 and TRBJ2-7; TRBD1 aligns across 7 bases. CDR3 size: 15 residues. The V segment lost 0 bases and the J segment 0 bases; nucleotides outside the gene matches: 2. Germline V gives CDR1 LGHNA, CDR2 YSLEER. The CDR3 region has the DNA TGCGCCAGCAGCCAAGATTGGGACAGCTCCTACGAGCAGTACTTC. Translating gives CASSQDWDSSYEQYF.

This chain joins TRBV7-9 and TRBJ2-2, with D possibly being TRBD1 (6 bases). The germline V gene has CDR1 SEHNR and CDR2 FQNEAQ (reference sequence). V was clipped by 5 bases and J by 4 bases, with 14 bases between them. The CDR3 covers 15 residues. CDR3 bases: TGTGCCAGCAGCCGCCGACAGGATATCACCGGGGAGCTGTTTTTT. Translation gives CASSRRQDITGELFF.

In its sample, this clone was seen a few times. This chain joins TRBV5-8 and TRBJ2-7; TRBD2 matches 8 bases. The CDR3 is 16 amino acids. V lost 1 base to trimming and J lost 6 bases; unmatched junction nucleotides: 12. Germline V gene data show CDR1 as SGHTS and CDR2 as YDEGEE. CDR3 in DNA: TGTGCCAGCAGCTTGAGTCTTAGCGGGGCAGGAGCCGAGCAGTACTTC. Its translation: CASSLSLSGAGAEQYF.